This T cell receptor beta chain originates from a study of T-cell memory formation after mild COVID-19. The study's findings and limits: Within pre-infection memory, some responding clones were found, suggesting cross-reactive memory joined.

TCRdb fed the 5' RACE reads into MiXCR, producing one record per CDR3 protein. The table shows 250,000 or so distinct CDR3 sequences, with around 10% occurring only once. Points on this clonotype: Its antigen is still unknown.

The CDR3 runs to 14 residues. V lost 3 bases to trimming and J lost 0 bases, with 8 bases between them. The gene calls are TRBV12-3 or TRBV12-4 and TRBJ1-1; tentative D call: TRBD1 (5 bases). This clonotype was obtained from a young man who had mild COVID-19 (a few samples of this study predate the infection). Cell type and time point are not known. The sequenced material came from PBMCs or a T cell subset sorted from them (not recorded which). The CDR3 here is CASSLGVMNTEAFF. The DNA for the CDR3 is TGTGCCAGCAGTTTGGGGGTAATGAACACTGAAGCTTTCTTT.